This is a list of T cell receptor beta chains from one sample in a study of blood T cell repertoires in COVID-19. TCRdb's copy holds only in-frame clones and misses some; the assay was immunoSEQ multiplex PCR. The sample comprises about 230,000 clones, 75% to 90% of which are singletons, and roughly 2.5% rests with the top ten. What was sequenced was peripheral blood. These receptor sequences come from a man aged 25-40 years with COVID-19, enrolled during active disease. Each CDR3 is given with its conserved first and last residue. Fields, in order: CDR3 length, V gene, clone size, D gene, J gene, CDR3 DNA, CDR3 protein. A D gene is named only where the DNA matches it firmly. The size field is filled for only some rows; it gives once, few, many or a size class.

15,TRBV5-5,NA,TRBD1,TRBJ2-7,TGTGCCAGCAGCCGACAGGGGGTTAGCTCCTACGAGCAGTACTTC,CASSRQGVSSYEQYF
16,TRBV30,NA,NA,TRBJ1-1,TGTGCCTGGAGTCGGGCCCTATCGGGGTGGGGAACTGAAGCTTTCTTT,CAWSRALSGWGTEAFF
17,TRBV24-1,NA,TRBD1,TRBJ2-2,TGTGCCACCAGTGACTGGACAGGGGGCGCGGTCACCGGGGAGCTGTTTTTT,CATSDWTGGAVTGELFF
12,TRBV24-1,NA,NA,TRBJ2-3,TGTGCCACCAGGGGCCGGACAGATACGCAGTATTTT,CATRGRTDTQYF
11,TRBV10-3,NA,NA,TRBJ2-7,TGTGCCATCAGCGGGACTCTCGAGCAGTACTTC,CAISGTLEQYF
14,TRBV7-2,NA,TRBD1,TRBJ1-6,TGTGCCAGCAGTAAACAGGGGGCATATTCACCCCTCCACTTT,CASSKQGAYSPLHF
16,TRBV7-8,NA,NA,TRBJ2-6,TGTGCCAGCAGCCCGCTAGCCTACTCTGGGGCCAACGTCCTGACTTTC,CASSPLAYSGANVLTF
15,TRBV7-2,once,NA,TRBJ1-2,TGTGCCAGCAGCTTAGCGTTGACAGCCTCCTATGGCTACACCTTC,CASSLALTASYGYTF
15,TRBV10-3,once,NA,TRBJ1-4,TGTGCCATCAGACCCCGAGCGGACCCGAATGAAAAACTGTTTTTT,CAIRPRADPNEKLFF
13,TRBV10-3,few,NA,TRBJ2-7,TGTGCCATCAGGGAGGGGGCAACCTACGAGCAGTACTTC,CAIREGATYEQYF
14,TRBV7-3,NA,NA,TRBJ1-2,TGTGCCAGCAGCTTAACCTTCCAGAACTATGGCTACACCTTC,CASSLTFQNYGYTF
15,TRBV25-1,NA,NA,TRBJ1-5,TGTGCCAGCAGTGAAGGCGGTCAGGGGAGACAGCCCCAGCATTTT,CASSEGGQGRQPQHF
13,TRBV30,once,TRBD1,TRBJ2-3,TGTGCCTGGCACCCAAGGGGGCAGAGGACGCAGTATTTT,CAWHPRGQRTQYF
13,TRBV16,NA,TRBD1,TRBJ1-2,TGTGCCAGCAGCCAACGGGACAGGGACGGCTACACCTTC,CASSQRDRDGYTF
14,TRBV4-2,NA,TRBD1,TRBJ1-2,TGTGCCAGCAGCCAAGATGCAGGGGGATATGGCTACACCTTC,CASSQDAGGYGYTF
14,TRBV7-2,NA,NA,TRBJ2-5,TGTGCCAGCAGCTTTAATCCCGTGCAAGAGACCCAGTACTTC,CASSFNPVQETQYF
14,TRBV18,NA,NA,TRBJ1-1,TGTGCCAGCTCACCAACCGGGATAAACACTGAAGCTTTCTTT,CASSPTGINTEAFF
14,TRBV4-3,NA,NA,TRBJ1-2,TGCGCCAGCAGCCAAGACGGGGGGGTATATGGCTACACCTTC,CASSQDGGVYGYTF
14,TRBV28,NA,TRBD2,TRBJ2-1,TGTGCCAGCATTCGGACTAGCGGGATTAGTGAGCAGTTCTTC,CASIRTSGISEQFF
14,TRBV29-1,NA,TRBD2,TRBJ2-3,TGCAGCGTCACCACCGGGACTAGGGGGTATACGCAGTATTTT,CSVTTGTRGYTQYF
12,TRBV19,NA,TRBD1,TRBJ1-5,TGTGCCGCCACGACCGCAACAGGGGCCCAGCATTTT,CAATTATGAQHF
14,TRBV5-1,NA,NA,TRBJ1-1,TGCGCCAGCAGCTTTGGGGCCGCGTACACTGAAGCTTTCTTT,CASSFGAAYTEAFF
12,TRBV18,NA,NA,TRBJ1-1,TGTGCCAGCTCACCAAGCAGGTCTGAAGCTTTCTTT,CASSPSRSEAFF
16,TRBV7-6,few,TRBD1,TRBJ1-3,TGTGCCAGCAGCTTACAACAGGGGGCAGGAGGAAACACCATATATTTT,CASSLQQGAGGNTIYF
13,TRBV19,NA,TRBD1,TRBJ2-7,TGTGCCAGTAGTTCCGACAGGGGGTACGAGCAGTACTTC,CASSSDRGYEQYF
13,TRBV18,NA,TRBD1,TRBJ1-2,TGTGCCAGCTCACGGGATACAGGGGAAGCAGGCACCTTC,CASSRDTGEAGTF
14,TRBV5-6,NA,TRBD1,TRBJ2-7,TGTGCCAGCAGCTCCCGGGACAGGGGCCACGAGCAGTACTTC,CASSSRDRGHEQYF
15,TRBV5-4,NA,NA,TRBJ1-6,TGTGCCAGCAACACGGGGGGAACAACTAATTCACCCCTCCACTTT,CASNTGGTTNSPLHF
18,TRBV7-3,NA,NA,TRBJ2-6,TGTGCCAGCAGCTTAATTCCGACAGTTAACTCTGGGGCCAACGTCCTGACTTTC,CASSLIPTVNSGANVLTF
13,TRBV19,NA,TRBD1,TRBJ2-7,TGTGCCACCACTCCGGGACAGGGCTACGAGCAGTACTTC,CATTPGQGYEQYF
16,TRBV7-9,NA,TRBD1,TRBJ2-4,TGTGCCAGCAGCCCGAGAGGACAGGGGGCCAAAAACATTCAGTACTTC,CASSPRGQGAKNIQYF
13,TRBV2,NA,NA,TRBJ1-6,TGTGCCAGCGAATTCGGGGTGGGTTCACCCCTCCACTTT,CASEFGVGSPLHF
15,TRBV4-2,few,NA,TRBJ2-7,TGTGCCAGCAGCCAAGTTAGAGGGGGCTCCTACGAGCAGTACTTC,CASSQVRGGSYEQYF
18,TRBV11-3,NA,TRBD1,TRBJ2-1,TGTGCCAGCAGCTTAGATGGGGTGGACAGGGGTATAGTGAATGAGCAGTTCTTC,CASSLDGVDRGIVNEQFF
13,TRBV2,few,NA,TRBJ1-5,TGTGCCAGCAGTTTGGGAGGGGATCAGCCCCAGCATTTT,CASSLGGDQPQHF
16,TRBV5-4,once,TRBD1,TRBJ1-1,TGTGCCAGCAGACCGAGACAGGGGTCGAGGGATACTGAAGCTTTCTTT,CASRPRQGSRDTEAFF
13,TRBV12-3/TRBV12-4,once,NA,TRBJ2-2,TGTGCCAGCAGGACAGCGAACACCGGGGAGCTGTTTTTT,CASRTANTGELFF
14,TRBV7-8,NA,NA,TRBJ1-1,TGTGCCAGCAGCTTTAAGCCCCAAGCCACTGAAGCTTTCTTT,CASSFKPQATEAFF
13,TRBV9,NA,NA,TRBJ1-2,TGTGCCAGCAGCGTAGTGTTTAACAATGGCTACACCTTC,CASSVVFNNGYTF
14,TRBV18,NA,TRBD1,TRBJ2-7,TGTGCCAGCTCACCAGGGACAGGGGTCCGGGAGCAGTACTTC,CASSPGTGVREQYF
17,TRBV10-3,NA,TRBD1,TRBJ1-1,TGTGCCACAACCGTTTTACAGGGGGCGCAACGCGGGACTGAAGCTTTCTTT,CATTVLQGAQRGTEAFF
15,TRBV18,NA,NA,TRBJ2-5,TGTGCCAGCTCACCACCAGGCGGAGTACAAGAGACCCAGTACTTC,CASSPPGGVQETQYF
12,TRBV28,NA,NA,TRBJ2-7,TGTGCCAGCAGGGACTCCCGCTGGGAGCAGTACTTC,CASRDSRWEQYF
16,TRBV11-2,NA,NA,TRBJ1-2,TGTGCCAGCAGCTTAGGGAGGGGAGGGCTTTGGGAAGGCTACACCTTC,CASSLGRGGLWEGYTF
14,TRBV9,once,TRBD1,TRBJ2-7,TGTGCCAGCAGCGTAGCGACAGGGGTTCGGGAGCAGTATTTC,CASSVATGVREQYF
11,TRBV6-2/TRBV6-3,once,NA,TRBJ1-1,TGTGCCAGCAGTCCCCTGACTGAAGCTTTCTTT,CASSPLTEAFF
14,TRBV6-5,NA,TRBD1,TRBJ1-2,TGTGCCAGCAGTACCCGGGACAGGGGGCATGGCTACACCTTC,CASSTRDRGHGYTF
12,TRBV28,NA,NA,TRBJ1-2,TGTGCCAGCAGTTTATTGGGGGGTGGCTACACCTTC,CASSLLGGGYTF
15,TRBV6-2/TRBV6-3,NA,TRBD1,TRBJ2-1,TGTGCCAGCAGTTACGGCAGAGACAGGGTTAATAAGCAGTTCTTC,CASSYGRDRVNKQFF
13,TRBV5-6,NA,NA,TRBJ1-2,TGTGCCAGCAGCTTGGAACAGGGATATGGCTACACCTTC,CASSLEQGYGYTF